The clone carrying this T cell receptor beta chain was found a few times. V lost 5 bases to trimming and J lost 2 bases, with 11 bases between them. The CDR3 runs to 14 residues. Germline CDR1 is SGHTA and CDR2 is FQGNSA. The sample originates from a study of CD8 T cells in Susac syndrome. Healthy donors were controls matched for age and sex. RNA in amounts of roughly 0.5 to 1 ug was reverse transcribed with random hexamers. immunoSEQ multiplex PCR amplified TCR beta CDR3 across 54 Vbeta, 13 Jbeta. TCRdb called the immunoSEQ multiplex PCR reads again in MiXCR, with one record for every CDR3 protein. The data hold about 200,000 distinct CDR3 sequences, with roughly 95% observed a single time.

Sequencing was done on a sample of CD4+ T cells from PBMCs. The receptor was isolated from a human donor in good health. The rearrangement links TRBV7-2 to TRBJ2-3, with a possible D match to TRBD1 (6 bases). The CDR3 nucleotides are TGTGCCAGCAGCCCCGGGACACCCACAGATACGCAGTATTTT. Amino acid sequence: CASSPGTPTDTQYF.